Listed below are T cell receptor beta chains from one sample, sequenced in a study of shared clonotypes between healthy human individuals. Assay: immunoSEQ multiplex PCR; the TCRdb copy retains only in-frame clones and omits some. The sample has 2 million to 2.5 million clones; 90% to 96% are singletons. The sample taken for sequencing was naive CD4+ T cells sorted from blood. The origin of the receptors is a man between 18 and 35 years old in good health. Both conserved end residues are part of each CDR3. Each record gives: V gene, D gene, clone size, J gene, CDR3 protein, CDR3 DNA. A D gene is named only where the DNA matches it firmly. The size of a clone is reported for some rows only, either as once, few or many, or as a class for expanded clones.

TRBV4-3	.	.	TRBJ2-7	CASSQDFQVPAYEQYF	TGCGCCAGCAGCCAAGATTTCCAGGTCCCGGCCTACGAGCAGTACTTC
TRBV5-6	.	.	TRBJ2-7	CASSRPGLGDEQYF	TGTGCCAGCAGCCGCCCGGGCCTTGGCGACGAGCAGTACTTC
TRBV28	.	.	TRBJ1-1	CASGLQKVMNTEAFF	TGTGCCAGCGGGTTGCAGAAAGTAATGAACACTGAAGCTTTCTTT
TRBV11-2	TRBD1	.	TRBJ1-2	CASSSHTNRDSLYGYTF	TGTGCCAGCAGCTCCCACACCAACCGGGACAGCCTCTATGGCTACACCTTC
TRBV6-1	.	.	TRBJ1-2	CASSVVGDGYTF	TGTGCCAGCAGTGTAGTTGGGGATGGCTACACCTTC
TRBV5-1	.	.	TRBJ1-5	CASSLAGGSDQPQHF	TGCGCCAGCAGCTTGGCCGGGGGGAGCGATCAGCCCCAGCATTTT
TRBV5-1	.	.	TRBJ1-5	CASSPGRDSNQPQHF	TGCGCCAGCAGCCCGGGGAGAGATAGCAATCAGCCCCAGCATTTT
TRBV7-2	.	.	TRBJ2-7	CASSSLSAKEQYF	TGTGCCAGCAGCTCCCTCTCGGCTAAAGAGCAGTACTTC
TRBV5-1	TRBD2	.	TRBJ2-1	CASSSDLAASYNEQFF	TGCGCCAGCAGCTCCGACCTAGCGGCTTCCTACAATGAGCAGTTCTTC
TRBV6-1	.	.	TRBJ1-5	CASTGHYSNQPQHF	TGTGCCAGCACCGGACATTATAGCAATCAGCCCCAGCATTTT
TRBV28	.	.	TRBJ1-5	CASSLRESNQPQHF	TGTGCCAGCAGTTTGCGGGAAAGCAATCAGCCCCAGCATTTT
TRBV11-2	.	.	TRBJ1-5	CASSKDGRNQPQHF	TGTGCCAGCAGTAAGGACGGTCGCAATCAGCCCCAGCATTTT
TRBV19	.	.	TRBJ1-1	CASGQLTEAFF	TGTGCCAGCGGGCAACTCACTGAAGCTTTCTTT
TRBV7-2	TRBD2	.	TRBJ2-7	CASSLTSGPYEQYF	TGTGCCAGCAGCTTGACTAGCGGCCCCTACGAGCAGTACTTC
TRBV7-9	.	.	TRBJ2-6	CASSYRDISGANVLTF	TGTGCCAGCAGCTACCGGGACATCTCTGGGGCCAACGTCCTGACTTTC
TRBV10-1	.	.	TRBJ2-1	CAHPIGSSYNEQFF	TGCGCCCATCCGATTGGGAGCTCCTACAATGAGCAGTTCTTC
TRBV7-9	.	.	TRBJ1-4	CASSTAQLTNEKLFF	TGTGCCAGCAGCACCGCACAGCTCACTAATGAAAAACTGTTTTTT
TRBV10-3	.	.	TRBJ1-1	CAISESVAGWSEAFF	TGTGCCATCAGTGAGTCGGTCGCAGGGTGGTCTGAAGCTTTCTTT
TRBV7-2	.	.	TRBJ1-2	CASSSPTTGIRGYTF	TGTGCCAGCAGCTCACCAACAACAGGGATAAGGGGCTACACCTTC
TRBV7-2	.	.	TRBJ1-3	CASSPRVSGNTIYF	TGTGCCAGCAGCCCCAGGGTGTCTGGAAACACCATATATTTT
TRBV7-2	.	.	TRBJ2-5	CASSLAAIGETQYF	TGTGCCAGCAGCTTAGCTGCCATTGGGGAGACCCAGTACTTC
TRBV6-5	.	few	TRBJ1-1	CASRRDTEAFF	TGTGCCAGCAGGAGGGACACTGAAGCTTTCTTT
TRBV6-5	.	.	TRBJ2-3	CASSSAGLGTDTQYF	TGTGCCAGCAGTTCCGCGGGGCTTGGGACAGATACGCAGTATTTT
TRBV18	TRBD2	.	TRBJ2-7	CASSPLAGASYEQYF	TGTGCCAGCTCTCCTCTAGCGGGAGCCTCCTACGAGCAGTACTTC
TRBV5-1	TRBD2	.	TRBJ2-5	CASSLVGLGQETQYF	TGCGCCAGCAGCTTGGTCGGACTAGGTCAAGAGACCCAGTACTTC
TRBV9	.	.	TRBJ1-3	CASSVGGRDTIYF	TGTGCCAGCAGCGTAGGGGGAAGAGACACCATATATTTT
TRBV7-2	.	.	TRBJ1-6	CASSTVSGVGNSPLHF	TGTGCCAGCAGTACCGTTTCGGGCGTGGGGAATTCACCCCTCCACTTT
TRBV9	TRBD1	.	TRBJ1-2	CASSTGQGNFYGYTF	TGTGCCAGCAGCACGGGACAGGGAAACTTCTATGGCTACACCTTC
TRBV28	.	.	TRBJ1-2	CASRINYGYTF	TGTGCCAGCCGAATTAATTATGGCTACACCTTC
TRBV5-1	.	.	TRBJ2-1	CASSPRGGTSYNEQFF	TGCGCCAGCAGCCCAAGGGGCGGAACCTCCTACAATGAGCAGTTCTTC
TRBV19	.	.	TRBJ1-1	CASRSKGLGSTEAFF	TGTGCCAGTAGGTCGAAGGGGTTGGGATCCACTGAAGCTTTCTTT
TRBV19	TRBD1	.	TRBJ1-5	CASTPGGTVFSGSQPQHF	TGTGCCAGTACCCCTGGGGGGACAGTTTTCTCTGGAAGTCAGCCCCAGCATTTT
TRBV9	.	.	TRBJ2-3	CASSFGDTDTQYF	TGTGCCAGTAGTTTCGGGGATACAGATACGCAGTATTTT
TRBV11-2	TRBD1	once	TRBJ1-1	CASSFPTGIDTEAFF	TGTGCCAGCAGCTTTCCGACAGGGATAGACACTGAAGCTTTCTTT
TRBV5-6	.	.	TRBJ1-6	CASSGGGINSPLHF	TGTGCCAGCAGCGGGGGGGGAATCAATTCACCCCTCCACTTT
TRBV6-6	.	.	TRBJ2-5	CASSPARQETQYF	TGTGCCAGCAGCCCGGCCCGCCAGGAGACCCAGTACTTC
TRBV2	.	.	TRBJ2-2	CASSGQNTGELFF	TGTGCCAGCAGCGGTCAAAACACCGGGGAGCTGTTTTTT
TRBV28	.	.	TRBJ2-7	CASSLQEAYEQYF	TGTGCCAGCAGTTTACAGGAGGCCTACGAGCAGTACTTC
TRBV7-8	.	.	TRBJ2-6	CASSLALTGGLSGANVLTF	TGTGCCAGCAGCTTAGCGCTAACCGGGGGACTCTCTGGGGCCAACGTCCTGACTTTC
TRBV6-6	.	.	TRBJ1-1	CASSYEQEREAFF	TGTGCCAGCAGTTATGAACAGGAGCGTGAAGCTTTCTTT